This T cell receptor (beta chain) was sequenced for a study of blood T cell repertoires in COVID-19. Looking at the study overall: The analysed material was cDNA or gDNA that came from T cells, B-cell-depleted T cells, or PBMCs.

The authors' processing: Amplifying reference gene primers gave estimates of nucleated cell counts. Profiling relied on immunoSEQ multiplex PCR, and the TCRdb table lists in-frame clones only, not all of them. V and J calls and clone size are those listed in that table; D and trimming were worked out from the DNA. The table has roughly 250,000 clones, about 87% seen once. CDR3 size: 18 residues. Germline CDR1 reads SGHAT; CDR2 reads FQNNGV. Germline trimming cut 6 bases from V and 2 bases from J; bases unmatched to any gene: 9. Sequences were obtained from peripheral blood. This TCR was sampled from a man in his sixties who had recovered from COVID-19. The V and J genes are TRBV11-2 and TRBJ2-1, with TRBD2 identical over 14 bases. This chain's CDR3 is CASRGVGTSGGPYNEQFF. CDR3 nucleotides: TGTGCCAGCAGAGGGGTCGGGACTAGCGGGGGACCCTACAATGAGCAGTTCTTC.